The 18 T cell receptor beta chains listed next were all sequenced from one sample in a study of T-cell memory formation after mild COVID-19. TCRdb re-analysed the 5' RACE reads in MiXCR, keeping a single row per CDR3 protein. This repertoire shows some 440,000 distinct CDR3 sequences, approximately 25% found once; its top ten account for around 13%. What was sequenced was PBMCs or a T cell subset sorted from them (not recorded which). These receptor sequences come from an adult woman who had mild COVID-19 (a few samples of this study predate the infection). Cell type and time point are not known.

V gene TRBV12-3 or TRBV12-4 combines with J gene TRBJ1-5; a possible D gene is TRBD1 (5 bases). The length of the CDR3 is 15 residues. Trimming pared 4 bases from V and 3 bases from J, leaving 13 bases between. The CDR3 loop reads CASSYSGGVNQPQHF. The CDR3 DNA sequence: TGTGCCAGCAGTTACTCCGGGGGGGTCAATCAGCCCCAGCATTTT.

There are a few counts of this clonotype. CDR3: CASSTNLAGVNEQFF. The CDR3 nucleotides are TGTGCCAGCAGCACCAATCTAGCGGGAGTTAATGAGCAGTTCTTC. This chain uses TRBV5-5 with TRBJ2-1; 10 bases align to TRBD2. Germline V gene data show CDR1 as SGHKS and CDR2 as YYEKEE (reference sequence). Trimming at V came to 4 bases and at J to 7 bases, leaving 8 bases not matched to a gene. The CDR3 sequence is 15 residues long.

The V call is TRBV12-3 or TRBV12-4, the J call TRBJ1-1; tentatively, D is TRBD1 (5 bases). Trimming took off 7 bases at V and 3 bases at J, with 12 bases between the two ends. The CDR3 is made up of 13 amino acids. Written as DNA, the CDR3 is TGTGCCAGCACTCTCGGGGCCCACACTGAAGCTTTCTTT. Protein: CASTLGAHTEAFF.

This clonotype was seen more than once but under ten times. The chain carries TRBV7-9 and TRBJ2-1; 7 positions agree with TRBD2. Germline lookup yields CDR1 SEHNR and CDR2 FQNEAQ (reference sequence). V shed 1 base, J shed 3 bases, and the junction held 6 bases outside the gene matches. This CDR3 spans 16 amino acids. In DNA, the CDR3 is TGTGCCAGCAGCTTAGATGGTCTAGCGGTCTACAATGAGCAGTTCTTC. Amino acid sequence: CASSLDGLAVYNEQFF.

This clonotype was observed a few times. The V call is TRBV4-3, the J call TRBJ2-1; TRBD2 matches 10 bases. This CDR3 region has 14 residues. J gave up 7 bases and V 3 bases, and 3 bases lay outside the gene matches. Germline V gene sequence: CDR1 LGHNA, CDR2 YSLEER. Here the CDR3 reads CASSHRTSGNEQFF. Here the CDR3 DNA reads TGCGCCAGCAGCCATCGGACTAGCGGTAATGAGCAGTTCTTC.

The chain has TRBV7-2 and TRBJ2-2, with D possibly matching TRBD2 (5 bases). Trimming took off 1 base at V and 6 bases at J, with 6 bases between the two ends. Germline loops: CDR1 SGHTA, CDR2 FQGNSA. The CDR3 spans 13 residues. In DNA, the CDR3 is TGTGCCAGCAGCTTAGGGCGGGCCGGGGAGCTGTTTTTT. This gives the protein CASSLGRAGELFF. Full variable domain (missing parts from reference TRBV7-2 and TRBJ2-2): GAGVSQSPSNKVTEKGKDVELRCDPISGHTALYWYRQSLGQGLEFLIYFQGNSAPDKSGLPSDRFSAERTGGSVSTLTIQRTQQEDSAVYLCASSLGRAGELFFGEGSRLTVL.

The chain couples TRBV4-2 to TRBJ1-2; TRBD1 matches at 8 bases. Germline assignment: CDR1 LGHNA and CDR2 YNFKEQ. This CDR3 is 14 amino acids long. V was clipped by 5 bases and J by 6 bases; unmatched bases: 8. The CDR3 here is CASSSQDRENGYTF. The CDR3 DNA reads TGTGCCAGCAGCTCCCAGGACAGGGAAAATGGCTACACCTTC.

This clonotype was recorded at least ten times. The genes are TRBV5-1 and TRBJ2-3; 9 bases are shared with TRBD1. This CDR3 has 15 amino acids. After removal of 2 bases from V and 6 bases from J, the junction contained 7 bases not matched to a gene. Germline assignment: CDR1 SGHRS and CDR2 YFSETQ. The CDR3 coding sequence is TGCGCCAGCAGCTTCCGGGACAGGGCCTCGGATACGCAGTATTTT. Translated: CASSFRDRASDTQYF.

This clonotype was seen many times. V is TRBV5-1 and J is TRBJ2-3; D is perhaps TRBD1 (6 bases). The CDR3 spans 16 residues. Germline V gene sequence: CDR1 SGHRS, CDR2 YFSETQ. Trimming cost V 5 bases and J 2 bases, with 18 bases left between them. CDR3 region: CASSPPGHAATDTQYF. In DNA, the CDR3 is TGCGCCAGCAGTCCTCCGGGACATGCAGCCACAGATACGCAGTATTTT.

In its sample, this clonotype was seen a few times. This chain uses TRBV5-5 with TRBJ2-2; D may be TRBD1 (7 bases). This CDR3 contains 17 residues. Trimming cost V 4 bases and J 9 bases, with 25 bases left between them. Germline V gene sequence: CDR1 SGHKS, CDR2 YYEKEE (reference sequence). CDR3 DNA: TGTGCCAGCAGCCCGACGCGGGACAGTTGGTTGGAAAGGGAGCTGTTTTTT. Protein sequence: CASSPTRDSWLERELFF.

At least ten counts were recorded for this clonotype. CDR3 residues: CASSEGYEQYF. CDR3 nucleotide sequence: TGTGCCAGCAGTGAAGGCTACGAGCAGTACTTC. This chain links TRBV25-1 with TRBJ2-7; D gene uncertain. Deletions cut 2 bases from V and 3 bases from J, with 2 bases between. CDR3 size: 11 residues. Germline V gene lookup returns CDR1 MGHDK and CDR2 SYGVNS.

A few counts support this clonotype. The chain combines TRBV20-1 with TRBJ2-2; 14 bases align to TRBD2. Germline loops: CDR1 DFQATT, CDR2 SNEGSKA (reference sequence). The CDR3 loop spans 16 amino acids. J was trimmed by 4 bases and V by 5 bases; bases with no gene match: 6. The CDR3 is CSAPGLAGGVTGELFF. DNA of the CDR3: TGCAGTGCTCCCGGACTAGCGGGAGGAGTCACCGGGGAGCTGTTTTTT.

This chain joins TRBV2 and TRBJ2-3, with 8 bases lining up with TRBD2. Germline loops: CDR1 SNHLY, CDR2 FYNNEI. CDR3 length equals 15 residues. V was clipped by 4 bases and J by 2 bases; unmatched bases: 5. For the CDR3, the DNA is TGTGCCAGCAGTGGTCGGGGGGGAGACACAGATACGCAGTATTTT. This gives the protein CASSGRGGDTDTQYF.

This chain links TRBV5-1 with TRBJ2-3; TRBD2 is a possible D gene (5 bases). CDR3 length equals 15 residues. Germline V lookup: CDR1 SGHRS, CDR2 YFSETQ. V gave up 3 bases and J gave up 0 bases, with 11 bases separating them. CDR3: CASSSGLRSTDTQYF. In nucleotides, the CDR3 is TGCGCCAGCAGCTCCGGACTGAGGAGCACAGATACGCAGTATTTT.

The chain recombines TRBV3-1 with TRBJ1-6; D remains ambiguous. Germline assignment: CDR1 LGHDT and CDR2 YNNKEL (reference sequence). CDR3 size: 16 residues. V lost 4 bases to trimming and J lost 7 bases, with 17 bases between them. For the CDR3, the DNA is TGTGCCAGCAGCCCAGAGCCACAGATACCCAATTCACCCCTCCACTTT. Amino acids: CASSPEPQIPNSPLHF.

The chain couples TRBV7-2 to TRBJ2-7; 9 bases fit TRBD2. The CDR3 length is 18 residues. CDR1 is SGHTA, CDR2 FQGNSA, per germline. V lost 5 bases to trimming and J lost 3 bases; unmatched junction nucleotides: 17. CDR3 residues: CASSLKALAGAPDYEQYF. DNA of the CDR3: TGTGCCAGCAGCCTGAAGGCATTAGCGGGGGCACCCGACTACGAGCAGTACTTC.

This clonotype was seen more than once but under ten times. The chain carries TRBV4-3 and TRBJ2-3; D gene unclear. V lost 0 bases to trimming and J lost 2 bases, with 12 bases between them. The CDR3 is 16 amino acids. Germline CDR1 LGHNA, CDR2 YSLEER. For the CDR3, the DNA is TGCGCCAGCAGCCAAGATTTTTGGATAAACACAGATACGCAGTATTTT. It is translated as CASSQDFWINTDTQYF.

The genes are TRBV18 and TRBJ2-7, with D perhaps matching TRBD1 (7 bases). This CDR3 comprises 16 residues. V dropped 3 bases and J dropped 6 bases, with 21 bases sitting between them. Per germline, CDR1 KGHSH and CDR2 LQKENI. In DNA, the CDR3 is TGTGCCAGCTCACCTACGGGGGCAGTTACAGGGGCCGAGCAGTACTTC. This encodes CASSPTGAVTGAEQYF.